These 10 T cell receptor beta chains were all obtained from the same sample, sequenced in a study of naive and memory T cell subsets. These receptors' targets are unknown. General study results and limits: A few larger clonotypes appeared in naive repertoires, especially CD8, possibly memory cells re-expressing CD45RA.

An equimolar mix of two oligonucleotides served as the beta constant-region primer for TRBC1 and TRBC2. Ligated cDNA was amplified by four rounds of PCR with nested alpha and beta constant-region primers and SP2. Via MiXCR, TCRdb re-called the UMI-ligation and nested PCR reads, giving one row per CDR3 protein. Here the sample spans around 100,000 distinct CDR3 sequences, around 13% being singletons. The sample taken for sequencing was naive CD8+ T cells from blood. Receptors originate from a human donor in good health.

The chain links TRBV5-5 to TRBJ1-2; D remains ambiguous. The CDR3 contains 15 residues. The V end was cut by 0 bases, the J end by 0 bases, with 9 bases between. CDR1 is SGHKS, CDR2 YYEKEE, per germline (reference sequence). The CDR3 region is CASSLDGLANYGYTF. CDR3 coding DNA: TGTGCCAGCAGCTTGGACGGACTCGCTAACTATGGCTACACCTTC.

This chain's CDR3 is CASSLITGLGEQYF. DNA for the CDR3: TGTGCCAGCAGCTTAATAACAGGGCTGGGGGAGCAGTACTTC. The V call is TRBV7-9, the J call TRBJ2-7; D perhaps matches TRBD1 (6 bases). CDR3 length: 14 residues. Trimming shortened V by 2 bases and J by 7 bases, and 15 bases separated the two germline ends. CDR1 and CDR2 (germline): SEHNR, FQNEAQ (reference sequence).

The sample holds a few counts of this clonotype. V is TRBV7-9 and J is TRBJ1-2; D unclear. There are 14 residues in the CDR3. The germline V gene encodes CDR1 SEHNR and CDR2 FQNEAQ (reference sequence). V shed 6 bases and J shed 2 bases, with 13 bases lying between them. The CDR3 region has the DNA TGTGCCAGCAGTTCCTCGGCCAGAAACTATGGCTACACCTTC. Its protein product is CASSSSARNYGYTF.

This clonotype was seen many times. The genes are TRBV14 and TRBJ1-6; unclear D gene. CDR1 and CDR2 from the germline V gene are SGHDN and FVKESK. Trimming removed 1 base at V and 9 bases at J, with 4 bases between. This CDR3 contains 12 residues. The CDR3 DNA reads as TGTGCCAGCAGCCAAGGGGCTTCACCCCTCCACTTT. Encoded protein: CASSQGASPLHF.

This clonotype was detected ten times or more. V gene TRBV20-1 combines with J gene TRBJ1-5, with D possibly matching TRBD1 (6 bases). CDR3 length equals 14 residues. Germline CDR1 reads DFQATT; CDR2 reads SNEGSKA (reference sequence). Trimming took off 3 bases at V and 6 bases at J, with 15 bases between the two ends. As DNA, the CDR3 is TGCAGTGCTAGTCAGGGGTACGGAGGTCAGCCCCAGCATTTT. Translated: CSASQGYGGQPQHF.

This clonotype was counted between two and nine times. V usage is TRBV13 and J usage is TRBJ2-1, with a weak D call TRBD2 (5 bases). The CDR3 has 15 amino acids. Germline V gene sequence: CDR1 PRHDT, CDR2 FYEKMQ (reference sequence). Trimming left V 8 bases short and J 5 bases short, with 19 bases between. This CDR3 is CASAQPLMGDNEQFF. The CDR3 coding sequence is TGTGCCAGCGCCCAGCCGCTCATGGGAGACAATGAGCAGTTCTTC.

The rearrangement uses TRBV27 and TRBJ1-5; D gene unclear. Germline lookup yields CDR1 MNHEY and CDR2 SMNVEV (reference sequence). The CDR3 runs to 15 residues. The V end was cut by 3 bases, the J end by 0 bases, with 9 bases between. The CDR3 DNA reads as TGTGCCAGCAGTTTTGGAGCATATAGCAATCAGCCCCAGCATTTT. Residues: CASSFGAYSNQPQHF.

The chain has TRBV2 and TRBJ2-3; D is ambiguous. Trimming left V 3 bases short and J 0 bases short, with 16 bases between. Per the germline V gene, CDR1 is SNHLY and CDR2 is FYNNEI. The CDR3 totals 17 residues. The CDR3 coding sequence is TGTGCCAGCAGTGATGACATCGACACAGAAAGCACAGATACGCAGTATTTT. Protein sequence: CASSDDIDTESTDTQYF. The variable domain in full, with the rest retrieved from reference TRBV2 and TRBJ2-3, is EPEVTQTPSHQVTQMGQEVILRCVPISNHLYFYWYRQILGQKVEFLVSFYNNEISEKSEIFDDQFSVERPDGSNFTLKIRSTKLEDSAMYFCASSDDIDTESTDTQYFGPGTRLTVL.

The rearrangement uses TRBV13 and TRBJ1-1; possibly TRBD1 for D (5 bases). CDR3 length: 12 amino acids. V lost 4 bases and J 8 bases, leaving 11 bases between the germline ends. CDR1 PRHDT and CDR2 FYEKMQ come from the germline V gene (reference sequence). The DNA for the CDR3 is TGTGCCAGCAGCTCCACAGGACCCGAAGCTTTCTTT. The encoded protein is CASSSTGPEAFF.

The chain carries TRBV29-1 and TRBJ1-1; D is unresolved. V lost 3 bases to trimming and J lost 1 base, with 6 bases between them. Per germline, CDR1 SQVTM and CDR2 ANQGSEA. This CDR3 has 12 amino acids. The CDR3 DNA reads TGCAGCGTTGATCCCACGAACACTGAAGCTTTCTTT. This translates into CSVDPTNTEAFF.